This entry is about one TCR beta chain. Its target antigen remains unknown. Per-base qualities were not stored, and no clone one base away is much larger. This specimen comes from a study of control samples from healthy donors and cancer patients (TCRdb year 2020). The germline V gene provides CDR1 MNHEY and CDR2 SVGEGT. From the cysteine through the phenylalanine, the CDR3 covers 15 amino acids. Just the 45-base CDR3 DNA is kept, in frame starting at base 1. V trim: 4 bases; J trim: 9 bases; unmatched bases: 7. The method behind the library was the immunoSEQ multiplex PCR assay. TCRdb took this table from immuneACCESS and kept in-frame rearrangements with V and J called. Such tables lack part of the clones; where checked against another copy, unresolved V genes explain under half of the gap, and the rest is unexplained. The sample table shows 40,000 to 60,000 clones, and about 85% are seen once. The top ten constitute about 14% of the sample.

Rearrangement joined TRBV6-2 or TRBV6-3 to TRBJ2-1; the central 12 bases match TRBD2. The sequenced sample was PBMCs. The source is a man aged 55 to 69 with head and neck cancer. The CDR3 region has the sequence CASSSSSGRAAEQFF. The bases are TGTGCCAGCAGTTCTTCTAGCGGGAGGGCCGCTGAGCAGTTCTTC.